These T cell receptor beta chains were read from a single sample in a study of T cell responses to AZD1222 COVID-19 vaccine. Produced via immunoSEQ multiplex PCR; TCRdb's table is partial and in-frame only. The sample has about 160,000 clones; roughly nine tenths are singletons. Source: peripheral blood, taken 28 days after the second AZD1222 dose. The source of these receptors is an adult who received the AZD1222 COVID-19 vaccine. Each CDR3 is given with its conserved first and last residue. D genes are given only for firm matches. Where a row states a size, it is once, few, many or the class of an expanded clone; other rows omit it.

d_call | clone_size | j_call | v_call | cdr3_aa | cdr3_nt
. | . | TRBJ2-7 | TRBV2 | CASGTYEQYF | TGTGCCAGCGGGACCTACGAGCAGTACTTC
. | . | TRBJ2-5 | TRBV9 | CASSVATTGGGETQYF | TGTGCCAGCAGCGTAGCTACCACAGGAGGGGGGGAGACCCAGTACTTC
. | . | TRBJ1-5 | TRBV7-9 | CASTRDVNQPQHF | TGTGCCAGCACCCGGGACGTGAATCAGCCCCAGCATTTT
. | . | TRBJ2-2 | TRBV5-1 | CASSSQGPNTGELFF | TGCGCCAGCAGCTCTCAGGGCCCGAACACCGGGGAGCTGTTTTTT
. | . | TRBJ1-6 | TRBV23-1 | CASDTRAGLSNSPLHF | TGCGCCAGCGACACGCGTGCAGGGTTGAGTAATTCACCCCTCCACTTT
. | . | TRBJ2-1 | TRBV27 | CASSLTSNEQFF | TGTGCCAGCAGTTTAACTAGCAATGAGCAGTTCTTC
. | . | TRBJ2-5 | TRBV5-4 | CASSLRRGGETQYF | TGTGCCAGCAGCTTGCGGCGGGGAGGAGAGACCCAGTACTTC
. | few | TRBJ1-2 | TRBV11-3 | CASSPSPNYGYTF | TGTGCCAGCAGTCCTTCTCCGAATTATGGCTACACCTTC
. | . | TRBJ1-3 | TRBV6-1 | CASSEDSGPLSGNTIYF | TGTGCCAGCAGTGAGGACAGTGGCCCTCTCTCTGGAAACACCATATATTTT
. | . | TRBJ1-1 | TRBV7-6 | CASSLNGENTEAFF | TGTGCCAGCAGCTTAAACGGGGAGAACACTGAAGCTTTCTTT
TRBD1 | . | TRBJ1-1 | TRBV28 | CASSLYPGTGVCAFF | TGTGCCAGCAGTTTGTACCCCGGGACAGGGGTTTGCGCTTTCTTT
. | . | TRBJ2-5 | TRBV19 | CASSIDIEETQYF | TGTGCCAGTAGTATAGATATTGAAGAGACCCAGTACTTC
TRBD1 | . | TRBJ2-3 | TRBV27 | CASRKTGTGATDTQYF | TGTGCCAGCAGGAAAACCGGGACAGGAGCCACAGATACGCAGTATTTT
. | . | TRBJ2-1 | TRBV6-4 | CASSRGMEGNEQFF | TGTGCCAGCAGCAGGGGAATGGAAGGGAATGAGCAGTTCTTC
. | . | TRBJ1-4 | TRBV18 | CASSPRYRDEKLFF | TGTGCCAGCTCACCACGATACAGGGATGAAAAACTGTTTTTT
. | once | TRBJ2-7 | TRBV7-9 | CASSLSLLGVMMEQYF | TGTGCCAGCAGCCTAAGCCTTTTGGGAGTAATGATGGAGCAGTACTTC
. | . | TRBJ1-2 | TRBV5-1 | CASSLGQSVNYGYTF | TGCGCCAGCAGCCTCGGTCAGTCAGTTAACTATGGCTACACCTTC
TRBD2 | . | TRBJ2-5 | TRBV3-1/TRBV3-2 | CASSPGLVQETQYF | TGTGCCAGCAGCCCTGGACTAGTTCAAGAGACCCAGTACTTC
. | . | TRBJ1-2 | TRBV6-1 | CASSENGIDYGYTF | TGTGCCAGCAGTGAAAATGGCATAGACTATGGCTACACCTTC
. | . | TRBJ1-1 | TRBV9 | CASSVSNTEAFF | TGTGCCAGCAGCGTATCGAACACTGAAGCTTTCTTT
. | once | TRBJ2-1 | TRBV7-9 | CASSPSEGGSYNEQFF | TGTGCCAGCAGCCCCAGCGAAGGGGGATCCTACAATGAGCAGTTCTTC
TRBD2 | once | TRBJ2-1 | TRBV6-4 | CASSIAGYNEQFF | TGTGCCAGCAGCATAGCGGGTTACAATGAGCAGTTCTTC
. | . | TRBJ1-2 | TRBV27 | CASSSPSGDGYTF | TGTGCCAGCAGTTCGCCCTCCGGGGATGGCTACACCTTC
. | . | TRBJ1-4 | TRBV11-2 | CASSYRGPNEKLFF | TGTGCCAGCAGCTACCGTGGCCCTAATGAAAAACTGTTTTTT
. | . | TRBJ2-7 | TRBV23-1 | CARSRPARGPRTYEQYF | TGCGCCCGCAGTCGCCCCGCGAGGGGTCCCCGAACCTACGAGCAGTACTTC
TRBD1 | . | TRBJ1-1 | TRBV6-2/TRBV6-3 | CASSGDRVNTEAFF | TGTGCCAGCAGTGGGGACAGGGTGAACACTGAAGCTTTCTTT
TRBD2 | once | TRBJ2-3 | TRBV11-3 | CASSFGTSGTDTQYF | TGTGCCAGCAGCTTCGGGACTAGCGGCACAGATACGCAGTATTTT
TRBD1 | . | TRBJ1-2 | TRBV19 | CASSIATGGGYTF | TGTGCCAGTAGTATAGCAACAGGGGGTGGCTACACCTTC
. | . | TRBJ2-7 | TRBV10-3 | CASEDGGAGQYF | TGTGCCAGCGAAGATGGTGGGGCCGGGCAGTACTTC
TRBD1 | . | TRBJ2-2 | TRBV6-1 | CASSEAPGQVDPGELFF | TGTGCCAGCAGTGAAGCGCCGGGACAGGTAGATCCCGGGGAGCTGTTTTTT
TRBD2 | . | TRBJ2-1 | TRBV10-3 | CAISFQREVNEQFF | TGTGCCATCAGTTTCCAGCGGGAGGTGAATGAGCAGTTCTTC
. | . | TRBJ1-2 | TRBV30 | CAWSEWGAANYGYTF | TGTGCCTGGAGTGAGTGGGGGGCCGCTAACTATGGCTACACCTTC
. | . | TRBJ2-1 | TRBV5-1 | CASTLTQGSLYNEQFF | TGCGCCAGCACTCTTACCCAGGGTAGTCTGTACAATGAGCAGTTCTTC
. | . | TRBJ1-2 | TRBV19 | CASTINGGYTF | TGTGCCAGTACCATCAATGGGGGCTACACCTTC
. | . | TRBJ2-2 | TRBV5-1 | CASRHGRINTGELFF | TGCGCCAGCAGACATGGACGGATAAACACCGGGGAGCTGTTTTTT
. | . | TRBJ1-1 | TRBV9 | CASSVGTLGVAFF | TGTGCCAGCAGCGTAGGCACCCTTGGGGTAGCTTTCTTT
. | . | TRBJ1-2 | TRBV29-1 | CSVATDSARGYTF | TGCAGCGTTGCGACGGACAGCGCCCGAGGCTACACCTTC
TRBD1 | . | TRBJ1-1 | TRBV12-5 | CASGLVGTGGTEAFF | TGTGCTAGTGGTTTGGTTGGGACAGGGGGCACTGAAGCTTTCTTT
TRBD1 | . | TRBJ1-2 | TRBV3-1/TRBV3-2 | CASSPTQGVNYGYTF | TGTGCCAGCAGCCCGACCCAGGGGGTAAACTATGGCTACACCTTC
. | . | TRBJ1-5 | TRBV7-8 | CASSFSDSNNQPQHF | TGTGCCAGCAGCTTTTCCGACAGTAACAATCAGCCCCAGCATTTT
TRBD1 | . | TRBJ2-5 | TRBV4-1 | CASSQGNRGGGETQYF | TGCGCCAGCAGCCAAGGGAACAGGGGTGGGGGAGAGACCCAGTACTTC
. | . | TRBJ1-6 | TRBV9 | CASSPRVGVSPLHF | TGTGCCAGCAGCCCGAGGGTGGGGGTTTCACCCCTCCACTTT
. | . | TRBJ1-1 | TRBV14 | CASSQKPNTEAFF | TGTGCCAGCAGCCAAAAACCGAACACTGAAGCTTTCTTT
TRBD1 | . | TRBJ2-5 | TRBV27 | CASSVTGGRETQYF | TGTGCCAGCAGTGTAACAGGGGGCCGCGAGACCCAGTACTTC
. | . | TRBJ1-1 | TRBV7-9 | CASRDGNTEAFF | TGTGCCAGCAGGGACGGAAACACTGAAGCTTTCTTT
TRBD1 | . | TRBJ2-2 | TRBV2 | CASGPGGYTGELFF | TGTGCCAGCGGGCCAGGGGGCTACACCGGGGAGCTGTTTTTT
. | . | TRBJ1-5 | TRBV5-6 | CASSLGSSNQPQHF | TGTGCCAGCAGCTTGGGTTCTAGCAATCAGCCCCAGCATTTT
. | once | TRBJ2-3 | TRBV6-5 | CASSYKGTDTQYF | TGTGCCAGCAGTTACAAGGGTACAGATACGCAGTATTTT
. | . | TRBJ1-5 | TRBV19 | CASSINLKEPQHF | TGTGCCAGTAGTATCAACTTAAAGGAGCCCCAGCATTTT
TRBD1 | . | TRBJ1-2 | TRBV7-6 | CASSPYRPGQAAPNYGYTF | TGTGCCAGCAGCCCGTATCGGCCGGGACAGGCTGCGCCTAACTATGGCTACACCTTC
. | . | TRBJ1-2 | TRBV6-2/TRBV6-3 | CASSYSRQGGGYTF | TGTGCCAGCAGTTACTCGAGGCAGGGAGGAGGCTACACCTTC
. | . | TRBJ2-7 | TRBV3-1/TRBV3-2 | CASSATGSGDEQYF | TGTGCCAGCAGCGCTACAGGGAGTGGCGACGAGCAGTACTTC
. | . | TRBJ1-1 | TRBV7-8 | CASSLVAARAFF | TGTGCCAGCAGCTTAGTGGCCGCCCGAGCTTTCTTT
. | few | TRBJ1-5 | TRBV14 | CASSHPLGQGVNQPQHF | TGTGCCAGCAGCCACCCACTGGGACAAGGTGTTAATCAGCCCCAGCATTTT
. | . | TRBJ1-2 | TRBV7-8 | CASSLETWGGYTF | TGTGCCAGCAGCTTAGAGACCTGGGGTGGCTACACCTTC
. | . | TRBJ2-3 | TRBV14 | CASSHTSDTQYF | TGTGCCAGCAGCCACACGAGCGATACGCAGTATTTT
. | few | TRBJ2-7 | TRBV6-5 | CASTHPGASYEQYF | TGTGCCAGCACCCACCCGGGGGCCTCCTACGAGCAGTACTTC
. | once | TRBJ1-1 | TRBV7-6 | CASSLEGFNTEAFF | TGTGCCAGCAGCTTAGAGGGATTTAACACTGAAGCTTTCTTT
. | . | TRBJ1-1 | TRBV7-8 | CASSLGTTNTEAFF | TGTGCCAGCAGCTTAGGGACGACGAACACTGAAGCTTTCTTT
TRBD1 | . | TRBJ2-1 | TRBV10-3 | CAIGQGNYNEQFF | TGTGCCATCGGACAGGGGAACTACAATGAGCAGTTCTTC